This entry lists 29 T cell receptor beta chains sequenced from one sample in a study of sequential checkpoint blockade in melanoma. Clones were sequenced by immunoSEQ multiplex PCR, and TCRdb holds only the in-frame ones, with some missing. Among under 20,000 clones listed, 77% were seen once. Treatment meaning: randomized to nivolumab then ipilimumab (arm A) or the reverse (arm B). Specimen: CD8+ T cells sorted from blood (inferred from file names), collected from a patient given nivolumab and ipilimumab in sequence. Source of these receptors: a human donor with melanoma.

This clone was counted a few times. The chain combines TRBV18 with TRBJ1-2; D gene ambiguous. CDR1 and CDR2 from the germline V gene are KGHSH and LQKENI. Trimming removed 1 base from V and 6 bases from J, with 9 bases in between. CDR3 length equals 13 residues. The CDR3 loop reads CASSPQRGDGYTF. CDR3 in DNA: TGTGCCAGCTCACCACAGCGGGGTGATGGCTACACCTTC.

Here the CDR3 DNA reads TGTGCCAGCAGTGAAGGGGGAGATATGGATACGCAGTATTTT. This codes for CASSEGGDMDTQYF. The V gene is TRBV6-1, the J gene TRBJ2-3; tentatively, D is TRBD2 (5 bases). Germline assignment: CDR1 MNHNS and CDR2 SASEGT. The ends were cut back, 1 base at V and 6 bases at J, with 11 bases in the middle. The CDR3 length is 14 residues.

The rearrangement joins TRBV7-6 to TRBJ1-4, with 9 bases aligning to TRBD1. This CDR3 spans 16 amino acids. Germline V gives CDR1 SGHVS, CDR2 FNYEAQ. With V trimmed by 7 bases and J by 4 bases, 10 bases remained unmatched. The CDR3 loop is CASTELQGAGNEKLFF. CDR3 nucleotides: TGTGCCAGCACCGAGCTACAGGGGGCTGGTAATGAAAAACTGTTTTTT.

The rearrangement uses TRBV28 and TRBJ1-1; no definite D call. The V gene's germline CDR1 is MDHEN and CDR2 SYDVKM. Deletions cut 4 bases from V and 3 bases from J, with 9 bases between. CDR3 length: 13 amino acids. Here the CDR3 reads CASSSQAYTEAFF. The CDR3 DNA is TGTGCCAGCAGTTCGCAAGCGTACACTGAAGCTTTCTTT.

This clone was detected only a few times. The rearrangement joins TRBV6-5 to TRBJ2-3, with TRBD2 matching over 7 bases. The CDR3 length is 13 residues. The germline gives CDR1 MNHEY, CDR2 SVGAGI. With 5 bases clipped from V and 6 bases from J, the junction kept 5 bases outside the gene matches. CDR3 region: CASSPGGADTQYF. As DNA, the CDR3 is TGTGCCAGCAGTCCGGGGGGAGCGGATACGCAGTATTTT.

The genes are TRBV7-6 and TRBJ2-7, with TRBD2 identical over 7 bases. Germline V CDR1 and CDR2: SGHVS, FNYEAQ. The CDR3 is made up of 14 amino acids. V was clipped by 5 bases and J by 0 bases; unmatched bases: 4. CDR3 sequence reads: CASSPGGSSYEQYF. CDR3 DNA: TGTGCCAGCAGCCCCGGGGGGAGCTCCTACGAGCAGTACTTC.

The J gene is TRBJ2-7, the V gene TRBV11-3; possibly TRBD1 for D (5 bases). The CDR3 has 14 amino acids. Germline CDR1 is SGHNT and CDR2 is YENEEA. Trimming took off 5 bases at V and 5 bases at J, with 16 bases between the two ends. CDR3 DNA: TGTGCCAGCAGCCTCCCTGTATGGGGCGACGAGCAGTACTTC. Protein sequence: CASSLPVWGDEQYF.

In this sample, this clone turned up a few times. The rearrangement joins TRBV5-8 to TRBJ2-5, with 11 bases identical to TRBD1. Germline V CDR1 and CDR2: SGHTS, YDEGEE. The CDR3 has 14 residues. The junction had 7 bases not matched to a gene; V was cut back by 1 base and J by 11 bases. CDR3 protein: CASSLPGQGGEQYF. In nucleotides, the CDR3 is TGTGCCAGCAGCTTGCCGGGACAGGGGGGTGAGCAGTACTTC.

The chain recombines TRBV27 with TRBJ1-2; no firm D call. CDR1 and CDR2 (germline): MNHEY, SMNVEV (reference sequence). Trimming removed 4 bases at V and 8 bases at J, with 8 bases between. This CDR3 is built from 11 residues. The CDR3 reads CASSSSRGYTF. The CDR3 DNA reads as TGTGCCAGCAGTTCGAGTCGAGGCTACACCTTC.

This chain links TRBV15 with TRBJ2-2; 9 bases agree with TRBD2. This CDR3 has 17 residues. The J segment lost 2 bases and the V segment lost 1 base, leaving 5 bases of the junction unmatched. Germline CDR1 and CDR2: LNHNV and YYDKDF (reference sequence). The CDR3 coding sequence is TGTGCCACCAGCAGAGTCCCGGGACTAGCAAACACCGGGGAGCTGTTTTTT. Its protein is CATSRVPGLANTGELFF.

The chain recombines TRBV13 with TRBJ2-5, with 10 bases matching TRBD2. After removal of 5 bases from V and 1 base from J, the junction contained 7 bases not matched to a gene. Looked up from germline, CDR1 is PRHDT and CDR2 is FYEKMQ (reference sequence). The CDR3 is 16 amino acids. CDR3 in amino acids: CASSPGSSGGQETQYF. CDR3 coding DNA: TGTGCCAGCAGCCCAGGGTCTAGCGGGGGCCAAGAGACCCAGTACTTC.

This chain uses TRBV6-5 with TRBJ2-7, with TRBD1 identical over 9 bases. The V gene's germline CDR1 is MNHEY and CDR2 SVGAGI. V gave up 6 bases and J gave up 2 bases; unmatched junction bases: 8. This CDR3 comprises 15 residues. The CDR3 DNA follows: TGTGCCAGCAGCCTAACGACAGGGGGGACCTACGAGCAGTACTTC. Its protein product is CASSLTTGGTYEQYF.

The V and J genes are TRBV9 and TRBJ2-1; a possible D gene is TRBD1 (5 bases). The CDR3 is 15 amino acids. The ends were cut back, 0 bases at V and 1 base at J, with 8 bases in the middle. The germline gives CDR1 SGDLS, CDR2 YYNGEE. Here the CDR3 reads CASSVGPGSYNEQFF. CDR3 DNA: TGTGCCAGCAGCGTAGGGCCAGGGTCCTACAATGAGCAGTTCTTC.

The rearrangement uses TRBV7-9 and TRBJ2-5; 9 bases are shared with TRBD2. Germline CDR1 and CDR2: SEHNR and FQNEAQ (reference sequence). This CDR3 has 16 amino acids. The V and J ends lost 2 bases and 3 bases, in that order; junction bases with no gene match: 7. The DNA of the CDR3 is TGTGCCAGCAGCTTACCTAGCGGGGAACCTAAAGAGACCCAGTACTTC. Translation gives CASSLPSGEPKETQYF.

Relative to its sample, this clone is large (0.1 to 1%). This chain connects TRBV27 to TRBJ2-7, with a possible D match to TRBD2 (5 bases). Trimming left V 0 bases short and J 5 bases short, with 14 bases between. Germline-derived CDR1 and CDR2 are MNHEY and SMNVEV (reference sequence). The CDR3 extends over 15 amino acids. CDR3 loop: CASSLSGDARNEQYF. CDR3 DNA sequence: TGTGCCAGCAGTTTATCCGGGGATGCCAGGAACGAGCAGTACTTC.

This clone was seen a single time. The chain is built from TRBV7-1 and TRBJ1-2, with no clear D. TRBV7-1 belongs to the ORF category, with a function that is uncertain. Trimming took off 4 bases at V and 4 bases at J, with 22 bases between the two ends. This CDR3 region has 17 residues. The CDR3 DNA is TGTGCCAGCAGCTTGTTTCTTTACGAGGGAAAGACCTATGGCTACACCTTC. It encodes CASSLFLYEGKTYGYTF.

The rearrangement uses TRBV7-9 and TRBJ1-4; perhaps TRBD1 as D (5 bases). CDR3 length equals 15 residues. The germline CDR1 and CDR2 sequences are SEHNR and FQNEAQ (reference sequence). Trimming shortened V by 5 bases and J by 5 bases, and 15 bases separated the two germline ends. CDR3 DNA sequence: TGTGCCAGCAGCCACCCCGACAGCTTGAATGAAAAACTGTTTTTT. Its protein is CASSHPDSLNEKLFF.

The chain carries TRBV6-5 and TRBJ2-1, with 11 bases identical to TRBD1. The ends lost 2 bases at V and 8 bases at J; junction bases unmatched: 8. Per the germline V gene, CDR1 is MNHEY and CDR2 is SVGAGI. The length of the CDR3 is 16 residues. The CDR3 region is CASSYPPGQGVDEQFF. The DNA for the CDR3 is TGTGCCAGCAGTTACCCCCCGGGACAGGGGGTCGATGAGCAGTTCTTC.

The chain carries TRBV5-1 and TRBJ1-5; D might be TRBD1 (6 bases). The germline V gene has CDR1 SGHRS and CDR2 YFSETQ. V was clipped by 7 bases and J by 6 bases, with 17 bases between them. The CDR3 has 14 amino acids. The CDR3 coding sequence is TGCGCCAGCTCCGGTGCAGGGGTGGGTCAGCCCCAGCATTTT. Protein: CASSGAGVGQPQHF.

The rearrangement uses TRBV6-1 and TRBJ2-5, with 7 bases that match TRBD2. CDR1 is MNHNS, CDR2 SASEGT, per germline. The trim removed 3 bases at V and 2 bases at J, leaving 3 bases unmatched. The CDR3 is 14 residues long. The CDR3, as DNA: TGTGCCAGCAGTGACAGCGGGGCTCAAGAGACCCAGTACTTC. This codes for CASSDSGAQETQYF.

This clone has a handful of counts. The chain combines TRBV14 with TRBJ1-2, with TRBD1 as a possible D gene (6 bases). The CDR3 length is 15 residues. Trimming left V 4 bases short and J 2 bases short, with 14 bases between. CDR1 is SGHDN and CDR2 is FVKESK in the germline V gene. The CDR3 region is CASSLRRTENYGYTF. The CDR3 DNA is TGTGCCAGCAGCCTACGCAGGACAGAGAACTATGGCTACACCTTC.

The rearrangement links TRBV6-5 to TRBJ2-6; the D gene is possibly TRBD1 (6 bases). CDR1 MNHEY and CDR2 SVGAGI come from the germline V gene. V gave up 6 bases and J gave up 4 bases, with 13 bases separating them. The CDR3 runs to 15 residues. The CDR3 loop is CASRQGFPGANVLTF. The DNA for the CDR3 is TGTGCCAGCAGGCAGGGGTTTCCCGGGGCCAACGTCCTGACTTTC.

The chain joins TRBV4-3 to TRBJ2-3; D not resolved. V was pared by 0 bases and J by 7 bases, with 8 bases between. CDR3 length: 13 residues. Germline CDR1 is LGHNA and CDR2 is YSLEER. The CDR3 DNA is TGCGCCAGCAGCCAAGATACGGGTAATACGCAGTATTTT. Translating gives CASSQDTGNTQYF.

This clone is a singleton in its sample. The rearrangement links TRBV7-9 to TRBJ2-7; 9 positions agree with TRBD1. Looked up from germline, CDR1 is SEHNR and CDR2 is FQNEAQ (reference sequence). Trimming at V came to 3 bases and at J to 2 bases, leaving 5 bases not matched to a gene. The CDR3 has 15 amino acids. The CDR3 DNA reads TGTGCCAGCAGCTTGAAGGACAGGGGTACCTACGAGCAGTACTTC. It codes for CASSLKDRGTYEQYF.

This chain connects TRBV7-9 to TRBJ2-1, with 7 bases identical to TRBD1. Germline CDR1 is SEHNR and CDR2 is FQNEAQ (reference sequence). The CDR3 totals 15 residues. The V segment lost 3 bases and the J segment 4 bases; nucleotides outside the gene matches: 6. The CDR3 nucleotides are TGTGCCAGCAGCTTTCCAGAGGGACAGTACAATGAGCAGTTCTTC. This codes for CASSFPEGQYNEQFF.

The genes are TRBV15 and TRBJ2-2; possibly TRBD1 for D (6 bases). Germline loops: CDR1 LNHNV, CDR2 YYDKDF (reference sequence). Between the trimmed V and J ends, which lost 4 bases and 4 bases, there was a span of 13 bases. The CDR3 sequence is 15 residues long. CDR3 residues: CATSTQGRLTGELFF. The CDR3 coding sequence is TGTGCCACCAGCACACAGGGTCGACTCACCGGGGAGCTGTTTTTT. Based on the CDR3 plus reference TRBV15 and TRBJ2-2, the full variable domain is DAMVIQNPRYQVTQFGKPVTLSCSQTLNHNVMYWYQQKSSQAPKLLFHYYDKDFNNEADTPDNFQSRRPNTSFCFLDIRSPGLGDTAMYLCATSTQGRLTGELFFGEGSRLTVL.

The chain joins TRBV2 to TRBJ2-7; 9 positions match TRBD1. J gave up 4 bases and V 5 bases, and 9 bases lay outside the gene matches. The CDR3 is made up of 15 amino acids. CDR1 is SNHLY, CDR2 FYNNEI, per germline. This CDR3 reads CASSPMGGTGYEQYF. CDR3 bases: TGTGCCAGCAGTCCAATGGGGGGGACAGGGTACGAGCAGTACTTC.

The rearrangement joins TRBV27 to TRBJ1-2; the D gene is possibly TRBD1 (6 bases). V dropped 6 bases and J dropped 0 bases, with 17 bases sitting between them. The CDR3 runs 16 residues. Germline V gene data show CDR1 as MNHEY and CDR2 as SMNVEV (reference sequence). CDR3 bases: TGTGCCAGCAGCCAATCAAACAGGGCTACTAACTATGGCTACACCTTC. Amino acids: CASSQSNRATNYGYTF.

This clone has a handful of counts. This chain joins TRBV2 and TRBJ1-4, with 7 bases that match TRBD1. V shed 5 bases and J 7 bases; nucleotides not matched to a gene: 25. The CDR3 runs to 20 residues. Germline assignment: CDR1 SNHLY and CDR2 FYNNEI. In DNA form, the CDR3 reads TGTGCCAGCAGTTACTCATTAATAGGACAGGCCCCATCCAGAGGTGAAAAACTGTTTTTT. It codes for CASSYSLIGQAPSRGEKLFF.